A selection of T cell receptor beta chains follows, all from one sample in a study of cytomegalovirus exposure and HLA in healthy donors. Profiled with immunoSEQ multiplex PCR; TCRdb holds only in-frame clones, not every one. The sample includes about 120,000 clones, around two thirds of them seen just once. The sequenced material came from PBMCs. These receptor sequences come from a human donor in good health. The CDR3 runs from the conserved cysteine through the conserved F or W. A D gene is named only where the DNA matches it firmly. Some rows have no size entry. The others give once, few or many, or a class for an expanded clone.

clone_size: .
v_call: TRBV5-1
j_call: TRBJ2-5
d_call: TRBD1
cdr3_aa: CASSEGPGGTQYF
cdr3_nt: TGCGCCAGCAGTGAAGGGCCAGGGGGGACCCAGTACTTC

clone_size: few
v_call: TRBV5-1
j_call: TRBJ2-7
d_call: TRBD1
cdr3_aa: CASSFPTTGVGEQYF
cdr3_nt: TGCGCCAGCAGCTTCCCCACGACAGGGGTCGGCGAGCAGTACTTC

clone_size: .
v_call: TRBV30
j_call: TRBJ1-5
d_call: TRBD1
cdr3_aa: CAWSLQETGPYSEAQHF
cdr3_nt: TGTGCCTGGAGTCTACAGGAGACAGGGCCCTATAGCGAAGCCCAGCATTTT

clone_size: many
v_call: TRBV15
j_call: TRBJ1-1
d_call: .
cdr3_aa: CATSRDRGDPEAFF
cdr3_nt: TGTGCCACCAGCAGAGATCGCGGGGACCCTGAAGCTTTCTTT

clone_size: .
v_call: TRBV29-1
j_call: TRBJ2-1
d_call: .
cdr3_aa: CSVEGQTSSNEQFF
cdr3_nt: TGCAGCGTTGAAGGACAGACTAGTTCCAATGAGCAGTTCTTC

clone_size: .
v_call: TRBV7-9
j_call: TRBJ1-6
d_call: .
cdr3_aa: CASSLPGDGSPLHF
cdr3_nt: TGTGCCAGCAGCTTACCAGGGGATGGTTCACCCCTCCACTTT

clone_size: .
v_call: TRBV27
j_call: TRBJ2-1
d_call: .
cdr3_aa: CASSLSVTNNEQFF
cdr3_nt: TGTGCCAGCAGTTTATCCGTCACAAACAATGAGCAGTTCTTC

clone_size: .
v_call: TRBV27
j_call: TRBJ1-2
d_call: .
cdr3_aa: CASSLLAGSDGYTF
cdr3_nt: TGTGCCAGCAGTTTACTGGCAGGGTCAGATGGCTACACCTTC

clone_size: few
v_call: TRBV29-1
j_call: TRBJ1-1
d_call: .
cdr3_aa: CSAQGSNTEAFF
cdr3_nt: TGCAGCGCACAGGGTAGTAACACTGAAGCTTTCTTT

clone_size: .
v_call: TRBV5-6
j_call: TRBJ2-3
d_call: .
cdr3_aa: CASSLYRTGTDTQYF
cdr3_nt: TGTGCCAGCAGCTTGTATCGGACAGGCACAGATACGCAGTATTTT

clone_size: few
v_call: TRBV4-1
j_call: TRBJ2-7
d_call: .
cdr3_aa: CASSQDRGYSYEQYF
cdr3_nt: TGCGCCAGCAGCCAAGATAGAGGTTACTCCTACGAGCAGTACTTC

clone_size: .
v_call: TRBV10-3
j_call: TRBJ2-7
d_call: .
cdr3_aa: CAISDQNRRTYEQYF
cdr3_nt: TGTGCCATCAGTGACCAAAACCGGAGGACCTACGAGCAGTACTTC

clone_size: .
v_call: TRBV19
j_call: TRBJ2-3
d_call: TRBD2
cdr3_aa: CASTLGLAGSTDTQYF
cdr3_nt: TGTGCCAGTACCTTGGGACTAGCGGGGTCCACAGATACGCAGTATTTT

clone_size: .
v_call: TRBV6-5
j_call: TRBJ2-2
d_call: .
cdr3_aa: CASSYSRLAGELFF
cdr3_nt: TGTGCCAGCAGTTACTCGAGACTTGCAGGGGAGCTGTTTTTT

clone_size: .
v_call: TRBV2
j_call: TRBJ1-1
d_call: .
cdr3_aa: CASTDGNTEAFF
cdr3_nt: TGTGCCAGCACTGACGGGAACACTGAAGCTTTCTTT

clone_size: once
v_call: TRBV2
j_call: TRBJ1-4
d_call: TRBD1
cdr3_aa: CASNTDRGQGEKLFF
cdr3_nt: TGTGCCAGCAATACCGACAGGGGGCAAGGTGAAAAACTGTTTTTT